The present TCR beta chain was sequenced within a study of T cell responses to AZD1222 COVID-19 vaccine. This table comes from immunoSEQ multiplex PCR, and its TCRdb copy is limited to in-frame clones, with some not included. The sample contains tens of thousands of clones, around nine tenths of which appear only once. The CDR3 is made up of 14 amino acids. Germline values: CDR1 SGHVS, CDR2 FQNEAQ. V lost 8 bases, J lost 0 bases, and 12 bases lay in between. The sequence came from an adult who received the AZD1222 COVID-19 vaccine. The sequenced sample was peripheral blood, obtained 28 days after the second AZD1222 dose. The chain employs TRBV7-8 and TRBJ2-3, with D perhaps matching TRBD1 (6 bases). The CDR3 region is CASSQGTSTDTQYF. CDR3 nucleotides: TGTGCCAGCTCTCAGGGGACAAGCACAGATACGCAGTATTTT.